This TCR beta chain was recovered during a study of cytomegalovirus exposure and HLA in healthy donors. Germline CDR1 reads SEHNR; CDR2 reads FQNEAQ (reference sequence). This CDR3 region has 11 residues. V was clipped by 4 bases and J by 11 bases, with 11 bases between them. Primers for the PCR totalled 60 Vbeta and 13 Jbeta. Measured with immunoSEQ multiplex PCR; TCRdb has only the in-frame clones, and not every one. The profile shows about 89,000 clones, 70% to 85% of them singletons. This receptor was taken from a man younger than 40 in good health and CMV-seronegative. J is TRBJ1-1 and V is TRBV7-9; tentatively, D is TRBD1 (5 bases). Sequencing used PBMCs. For the CDR3, the DNA is TGTGCCAGCAGCTCTGCGGGGCCGGCTTTCTTT. Its translation is CASSSAGPAFF. The variable domain in full, completed from reference TRBV7-9 and TRBJ1-1, reads DTGVSQNPRHKITKRGQNVTFRCDPISEHNRLYWYRQTLGQGPEFLTYFQNEAQLEKSRLLSDRFSAERPKGSFSTLEIQRTEQGDSAMYLCASSSAGPAFFGQGTRLTVV.